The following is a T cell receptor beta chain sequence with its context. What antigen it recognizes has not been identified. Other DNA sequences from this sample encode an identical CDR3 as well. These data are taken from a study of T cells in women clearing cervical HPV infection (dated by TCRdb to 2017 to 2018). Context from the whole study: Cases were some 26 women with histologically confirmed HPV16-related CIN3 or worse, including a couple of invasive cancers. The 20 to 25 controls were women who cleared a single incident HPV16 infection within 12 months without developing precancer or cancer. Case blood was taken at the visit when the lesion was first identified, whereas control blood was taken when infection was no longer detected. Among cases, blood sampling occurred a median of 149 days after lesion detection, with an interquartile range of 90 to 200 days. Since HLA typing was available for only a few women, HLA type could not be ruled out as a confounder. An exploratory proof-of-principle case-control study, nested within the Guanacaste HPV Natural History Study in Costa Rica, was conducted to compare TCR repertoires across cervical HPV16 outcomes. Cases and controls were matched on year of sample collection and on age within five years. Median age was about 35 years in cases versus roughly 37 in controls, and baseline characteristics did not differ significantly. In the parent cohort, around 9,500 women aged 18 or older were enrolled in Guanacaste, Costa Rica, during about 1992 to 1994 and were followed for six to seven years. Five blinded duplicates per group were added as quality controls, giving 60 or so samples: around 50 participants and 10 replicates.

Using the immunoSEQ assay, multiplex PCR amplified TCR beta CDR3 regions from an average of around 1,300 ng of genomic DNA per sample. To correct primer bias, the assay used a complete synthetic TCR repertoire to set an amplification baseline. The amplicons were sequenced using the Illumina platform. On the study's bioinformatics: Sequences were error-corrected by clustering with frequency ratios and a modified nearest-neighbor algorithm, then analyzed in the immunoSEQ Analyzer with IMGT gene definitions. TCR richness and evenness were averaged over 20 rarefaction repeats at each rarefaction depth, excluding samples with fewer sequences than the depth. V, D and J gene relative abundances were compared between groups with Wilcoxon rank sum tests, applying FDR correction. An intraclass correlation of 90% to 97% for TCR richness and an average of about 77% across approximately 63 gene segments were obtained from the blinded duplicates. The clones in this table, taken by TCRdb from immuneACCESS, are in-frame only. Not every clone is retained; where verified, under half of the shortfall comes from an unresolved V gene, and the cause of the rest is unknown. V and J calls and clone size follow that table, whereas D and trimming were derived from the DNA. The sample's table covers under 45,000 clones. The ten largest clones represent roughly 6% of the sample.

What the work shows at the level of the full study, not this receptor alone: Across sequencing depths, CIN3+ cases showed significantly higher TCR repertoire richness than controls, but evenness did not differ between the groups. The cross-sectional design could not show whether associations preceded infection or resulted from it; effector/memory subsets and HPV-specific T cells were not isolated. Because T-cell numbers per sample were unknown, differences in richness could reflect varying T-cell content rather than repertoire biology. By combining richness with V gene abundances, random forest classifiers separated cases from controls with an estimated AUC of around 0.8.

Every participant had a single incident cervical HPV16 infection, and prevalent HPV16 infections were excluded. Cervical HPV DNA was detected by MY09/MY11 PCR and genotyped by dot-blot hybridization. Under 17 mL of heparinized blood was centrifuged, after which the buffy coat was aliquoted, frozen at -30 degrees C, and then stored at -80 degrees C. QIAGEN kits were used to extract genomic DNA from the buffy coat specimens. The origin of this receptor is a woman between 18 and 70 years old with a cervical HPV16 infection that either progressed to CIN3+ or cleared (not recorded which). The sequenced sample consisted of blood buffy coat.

The CDR3 reads CASSLFQSNEKLFF. CDR3 DNA (partial): TGTGCCAGCAGCTTATTCCAGAGTAATGAGAAG. This chain joins TRBV7-2 to TRBJ2-2, with the D gene too uncertain to name. The CDR3 end falls 3 residues outside the read, so it is completed with the germline J gene. Based on the germline V gene, the CDR1 and CDR2 sequences are SGHTA and FQGNSA. The CDR3 runs 14 residues from the cysteine to the phenylalanine. Part of the CDR3 DNA is given, 33 bases translated from base 1.